The 23 T cell receptor beta chains in this list originate from one sample, sequenced in a study of human T cells and chemical hapten exposure. Each CDR3 protein is one row after TCRdb ran MiXCR on the RACE reads. The sample consists of around 300,000 distinct CDR3 sequences, 4.5% to 7% of them appearing once. Time point of the sample: pre-sensitization, week 0. Noted treatment: therapeutic diphenylcyclopropenone sensitization with weekly scalp DPC. Sequenced material: whole blood, taken in connection with sensitization to the hapten diphenylcyclopropenone (DPC). The receptors stem from a woman aged 18-29 years with alopecia areata. Some clones in this sample may be carry-over from other donors' samples.

This clonotype was recorded many times. V is TRBV12-3 or TRBV12-4 and J is TRBJ2-7, with 9 positions matching TRBD1. V gave up 3 bases and J gave up 1 base; unmatched junction bases: 1. This CDR3 has 14 residues. The CDR3 reads CASSFGTGSYEQYF. The CDR3 DNA follows: TGTGCCAGCAGTTTCGGGACAGGGTCCTACGAGCAGTACTTC.

This clonotype has a handful of counts. V gene TRBV20-1 combines with J gene TRBJ2-7; 7 bases line up with TRBD1. The germline gives CDR1 DFQATT, CDR2 SNEGSKA (reference sequence). Trimming at V came to 0 bases and at J to 0 bases, leaving 8 bases not matched to a gene. This CDR3 is built from 16 residues. CDR3 sequence (DNA): TGCAGTGCTAGAGAGGTCGGCCAGGGGGACTCCTACGAGCAGTACTTC. The encoded protein is CSAREVGQGDSYEQYF.

Ten or more counts support this clonotype. The chain links TRBV4-3 to TRBJ2-6, with a weak D call TRBD1 (5 bases). The CDR3 contains 16 residues. Germline-derived CDR1 and CDR2 are LGHNA and YSLEER. V lost 2 bases and J lost 0, with 8 bases in between. The CDR3 bases are TGCGCCAGCAGCCAAACGACAGACTCTGGGGCCAACGTCCTGACTTTC. This codes for CASSQTTDSGANVLTF.

This clonotype has more than one count but fewer than ten. The J gene is TRBJ2-2, the V gene TRBV14; 7 bases line up with TRBD1. Germline CDR1 SGHDN, CDR2 FVKESK. The V gene end was trimmed by 4 bases and the J gene end by 5 bases; junction bases not matched to a gene: 4. This CDR3 has 14 amino acids. CDR3 loop: CASSLLTGTGELFF. The DNA for the CDR3 is TGTGCCAGCAGCCTCCTGACAGGGACCGGGGAGCTGTTTTTT.

This clonotype was picked up many times. This chain connects TRBV7-2 to TRBJ2-7; TRBD2 might be the D (6 bases). Trimming removed 4 bases from V and 1 base from J, with 14 bases in between. This CDR3 has 15 amino acids. The V gene's germline CDR1 is SGHTA and CDR2 FQGNSA. CDR3: CASSSPGLTSYEQYF. CDR3 DNA sequence: TGTGCCAGCAGCTCACCGGGACTCACTTCCTACGAGCAGTACTTC.

This clonotype was picked up many times. The rearrangement uses TRBV12-3 or TRBV12-4 and TRBJ2-7; D not resolved. This CDR3 is built from 14 residues. Trimming pared 5 bases from V and 9 bases from J, leaving 20 bases between. CDR3 DNA sequence: TGTGCCAGCAGTCTAAGGGCTCCTTCCGGATGGCAGTACTTC. Translating it yields CASSLRAPSGWQYF.

This clonotype was detected many times. The chain couples TRBV28 to TRBJ1-2; the D is unclear. This CDR3 has 15 amino acids. V was clipped by 1 base and J by 0 bases, with 9 bases between them. The germline CDR1 and CDR2 sequences are MDHEN and SYDVKM. The CDR3: CASSLFPIANYGYTF. For the CDR3, the DNA is TGTGCCAGCAGTTTATTTCCGATAGCTAACTATGGCTACACCTTC.

Written as DNA, the CDR3 is TGTGCCAGCAGTGACACAGTGAACACTGAAGCTTTCTTT. Protein: CASSDTVNTEAFF. The V and J genes are TRBV6-1 and TRBJ1-1, with unresolved D. Germline CDR1 reads MNHNS; CDR2 reads SASEGT. The CDR3 has 13 residues. V lost 3 bases and J lost 0, with 5 bases in between.

The chain has TRBV20-1 and TRBJ1-6; TRBD1 aligns across 8 bases. Germline CDR1 and CDR2: DFQATT and SNEGSKA (reference sequence). J was trimmed by 6 bases and V by 4 bases; bases with no gene match: 14. This CDR3 spans 17 amino acids. CDR3 sequence: CSAITSRGRGSNSPLHF. The CDR3 DNA reads TGCAGTGCTATCACAAGCAGGGGGCGCGGAAGTAATTCACCCCTCCACTTT.

Ten or more counts support this clonotype. The chain combines TRBV12-3 or TRBV12-4 with TRBJ1-6; 12 nucleotides align to TRBD1. This CDR3 is 16 amino acids long. Unmatched junction bases numbered 7, after V lost 3 bases and J lost 10 bases. CDR3 region: CASSFGTGGPGSPLHF. CDR3 nucleotides: TGTGCCAGCAGTTTTGGGACAGGGGGCCCAGGGTCACCCCTCCACTTT.

V gene TRBV6-2 or TRBV6-3 combines with J gene TRBJ2-7; D is perhaps TRBD2 (5 bases). The CDR3 runs 14 residues. V was trimmed by 7 bases and J by 9 bases, leaving 22 bases between them. CDR1 and CDR2 from the germline V gene are MNHEY and SVGEGT. The CDR3 nucleotides read TGTGCCAGCACCCGAGGTGTCTCCTCCGGAGGGCAGTACTTC. It encodes CASTRGVSSGGQYF.

V usage is TRBV12-3 or TRBV12-4 and J usage is TRBJ1-1; D perhaps matches TRBD1 (5 bases). CDR3 length equals 13 residues. The V gene lost 5 bases and the J gene lost 5 bases, with 12 bases spanning the gap. This CDR3 reads CASSPRQITEAFF. The CDR3 bases are TGTGCCAGCAGTCCCCGACAGATAACTGAAGCTTTCTTT.

This clonotype showed up just a few times. V gene TRBV7-9 combines with J gene TRBJ2-4; TRBD1 or TRBD2 may be the D gene (5 bases each). The CDR3 runs to 14 residues. Germline V gives CDR1 SEHNR, CDR2 FQNEAQ (reference sequence). V was pared by 4 bases and J by 1 base, with 8 bases between. CDR3 in amino acids: CASSSWGAKNIQYF. The CDR3, as DNA: TGTGCCAGCAGCTCATGGGGGGCCAAAAACATTCAGTACTTC.

This clonotype was counted only a few times. The rearrangement uses TRBV5-6 and TRBJ1-1; the match to TRBD1 covers 7 bases. Looked up from germline, CDR1 is SGHDT and CDR2 is YYEEEE. Germline trimming cut 4 bases from V and 5 bases from J; bases unmatched to any gene: 11. The CDR3 runs to 15 residues. This CDR3 reads CASSTPRTGETEAFF. The CDR3 nucleotides read TGTGCCAGCAGCACGCCGCGCACAGGGGAGACTGAAGCTTTCTTT.

The chain is built from TRBV10-3 and TRBJ1-4, with 7 bases that match TRBD1. This CDR3 comprises 13 residues. Germline CDR1 reads ENHRY; CDR2 reads SYGVKD. The J segment lost 4 bases and the V segment lost 5 bases, leaving 1 base of the junction unmatched. CDR3: CAISSGGNEKLFF. CDR3 in DNA: TGTGCCATCAGTTCAGGGGGTAATGAAAAACTGTTTTTT.

This clonotype was seen at least ten times. The rearrangement links TRBV25-1 to TRBJ1-1; 7 bases line up with TRBD1. Germline loops: CDR1 MGHDK, CDR2 SYGVNS. Trimming cost V 4 bases and J 7 bases; bases outside gene matches: 6. The CDR3 is made up of 13 amino acids. CDR3 nucleotide sequence: TGTGCCAGCAGTGTCACCGGGACAGTTGAAGCTTTCTTT. This encodes CASSVTGTVEAFF.

This clonotype was detected ten times or more. V gene TRBV4-3 combines with J gene TRBJ2-3; TRBD2 aligns across 8 bases. Germline values: CDR1 LGHNA, CDR2 YSLEER. The CDR3 extends over 16 amino acids. After removal of 3 bases from V and 3 bases from J, the junction contained 8 bases not matched to a gene. This chain's CDR3 is CASSQDTGTRTDTQYF. DNA for the CDR3: TGCGCCAGCAGCCAGGATACCGGGACTAGAACAGATACGCAGTATTTT.

This clonotype was counted between two and nine times. The rearrangement joins TRBV6-1 to TRBJ1-5, with D possibly matching TRBD1 (6 bases). V lost 4 bases to trimming and J lost 6 bases, with 16 bases between them. Per germline, CDR1 MNHNS and CDR2 SASEGT. This CDR3 has 15 amino acids. The CDR3 DNA is TGTGCCAGCAGTGCCAGGACAGTGGGGGGTCAGCCCCAGCATTTT. It translates to CASSARTVGGQPQHF.

This clonotype has just a few counts. The chain carries TRBV18 and TRBJ2-3, with D possibly TRBD2 on 6 matching bases. CDR3 length: 16 residues. Germline CDR1 reads KGHSH; CDR2 reads LQKENI. V was shortened by 1 base and J by 4 bases, with 15 bases between the two germline ends. CDR3 sequence (DNA): TGTGCCAGCTCACCACGGAGCGGCGGGGTGGCAGATACGCAGTATTTT. Translated: CASSPRSGGVADTQYF.

The chain recombines TRBV4-1 with TRBJ1-1, with unresolved D. The CDR3 has 15 amino acids. Trimming pared 4 bases from V and 5 bases from J, leaving 17 bases between. Germline V CDR1 and CDR2: MGHRA, YSYEKL. CDR3 sequence: CASSLLPRRETEAFF. DNA for the CDR3: TGCGCCAGCAGCCTCCTGCCCCGGCGGGAGACTGAAGCTTTCTTT.

This clonotype showed up just a few times. This chain joins TRBV27 and TRBJ1-4, with D perhaps matching TRBD1 (5 bases). Trimming took 6 bases from V and 5 from J, leaving 13 bases between them. The length of the CDR3 is 14 residues. CDR1 MNHEY and CDR2 SMNVEV come from the germline V gene (reference sequence). CDR3 protein: CASSRRRQNEKLFF. CDR3 DNA: TGTGCCAGCAGCAGACGAAGACAGAATGAAAAACTGTTTTTT.

This clonotype occurred many times. The V call is TRBV11-2, the J call TRBJ2-3, with a possible D match to TRBD2 (7 bases). Trimming cost V 0 bases and J 1 base, with 14 bases left between them. Germline V gene lookup returns CDR1 SGHAT and CDR2 FQNNGV. The CDR3 contains 17 residues. The CDR3 DNA reads TGTGCCAGCAGCTTAGAGGTTGGGGGGGCCGGCACAGATACGCAGTATTTT. It codes for CASSLEVGGAGTDTQYF.

The table lists this clonotype with many counts. This chain uses TRBV27 with TRBJ1-6, with TRBD1 identical over 7 bases. Germline V CDR1 and CDR2: MNHEY, SMNVEV (reference sequence). Germline trimming cut 4 bases from V and 7 bases from J; bases unmatched to any gene: 7. The CDR3 length is 15 residues. The CDR3: CASSSIGGRNSPLHF. The DNA for the CDR3 is TGTGCCAGCAGTTCAATAGGGGGCCGAAATTCACCCCTCCACTTT.